The rows below give T cell receptor beta chains drawn from one sample of a study of cytomegalovirus exposure and HLA in healthy donors. The method was immunoSEQ multiplex PCR; TCRdb's version includes in-frame clones alone and lacks a portion of them. The sample shows around 160,000 clones, 70% to 80% of them seen only once. Sequenced material: PBMCs. These receptors originate from a man in his forties or fifties in good health and CMV-seropositive. The CDR3 runs from the conserved cysteine through the conserved F or W. The D gene is left open where the match is weak. The size field is filled for only some rows; it gives once, few, many or a size class.

d_gene,j_gene,abundance,v_gene,CDR3nt,CDR3aa
TRBD1,TRBJ2-2,few,TRBV5-1,TGCGCCAGCAGCTTGCAGACAGGGGGCACCACCGGGGAGCTGTTTTTT,CASSLQTGGTTGELFF
TRBD2,TRBJ2-1,-,TRBV4-1,TGCGCCAGCAATCACCACGGGGGGGGGTACAATGAGCAGTTCTTC,CASNHHGGGYNEQFF
-,TRBJ2-7,-,TRBV7-9,TGTGCCAGCAGCTTAGCCGCGGGGGCGTACTCCTACGAGCAGTACTTC,CASSLAAGAYSYEQYF
TRBD2,TRBJ2-2,-,TRBV28,TGTGCCAGCAGTTTGGGAGCGGGGGGCCGAGGCGGGGAGCTGTTTTTT,CASSLGAGGRGGELFF
TRBD2,TRBJ2-5,few,TRBV11-3,TGTGCCAGCCTGGGAGGGTACGAGACCCAGTACTTC,CASLGGYETQYF
TRBD2,TRBJ2-3,-,TRBV9,TGTGCCAGCAGCGTTGCGGGGGGGCCGGGAACAGATACGCAGTATTTT,CASSVAGGPGTDTQYF
-,TRBJ1-2,-,TRBV6-5,TGTGCCAGCGCTATGGAGGGGCCCCACTATGGCTACACCTTC,CASAMEGPHYGYTF
-,TRBJ1-2,-,TRBV5-1,TGCGCCAGCAGCTTACCCCAGGCGGGGGCTGGGCGAGGCTACACCTTC,CASSLPQAGAGRGYTF
TRBD2,TRBJ2-7,few,TRBV28,TGTGCCAGCAGTCCACAGACTAGCGGAGTCTACGAGCAGTACTTC,CASSPQTSGVYEQYF
-,TRBJ1-2,once,TRBV5-4,TGTGCCAGCAGCTTGGCGGGGGTTAACTATGGCTACACCTTC,CASSLAGVNYGYTF
TRBD2,TRBJ2-7,-,TRBV4-1,TGCGCCAGCAGCCAAGCCCTCGGGGGGGGGCGCGAGCAGTACTTC,CASSQALGGGREQYF
-,TRBJ1-1,-,TRBV28,TGTGCCAGCTTACAGGCCCCAATGAACACTGAAGCTTTCTTT,CASLQAPMNTEAFF
TRBD1,TRBJ2-7,few,TRBV7-9,TGTGCCAGCAGCTACCGGGACAGGGCCTACGAGCAGTACTTC,CASSYRDRAYEQYF
TRBD1,TRBJ1-1,few,TRBV19,TGTGCCAGTAGTATGTCAGGGGGCCACACTGAAGCTTTCTTT,CASSMSGGHTEAFF
-,TRBJ2-5,-,TRBV9,TGTGCCAGCAGCGTAGGAGTGGGTGGGGGAGGTGAGACCCAGTACTTC,CASSVGVGGGGETQYF
-,TRBJ1-5,-,TRBV2,TGTGCCAGCAGTCCTGGACACAATATCTATCAGCCCCAGCATTTT,CASSPGHNIYQPQHF
-,TRBJ2-7,-,TRBV4-3,TGCGCCAGCAGCCAAGATTTAAGCAAGTACGAGCAGTACTTC,CASSQDLSKYEQYF
TRBD2,TRBJ2-5,-,TRBV19,TGTGCCAGTAGTATCGCGACTAGCACCAAAGAGACCCAGTACTTC,CASSIATSTKETQYF
-,TRBJ2-7,-,TRBV7-6,TGTGCCAGCAGCCACCGCAGGGGAGGGAATTCCTACGAGCAGTACTTC,CASSHRRGGNSYEQYF
TRBD1,TRBJ2-7,-,TRBV29-1,TGCAGCGTTGAAGCCGGGACAGGTACTACGGGGCAGTACTTC,CSVEAGTGTTGQYF
-,TRBJ2-5,-,TRBV29-1,TGCAGCGCCGACCGGGAAGAGACCCAGTACTTC,CSADREETQYF
TRBD1,TRBJ2-3,few,TRBV6-5,TGTGCCAGCAGTTACTCGACAGGGTCCTCTGGTGGGCAGTATTTT,CASSYSTGSSGGQYF
-,TRBJ2-7,few,TRBV20-1,TGCAGTGCTACTAGTTTAGACGAGCAGTACTTC,CSATSLDEQYF
-,TRBJ2-5,few,TRBV6-4,TGTGCCAGGCTACAGAAACAGTACTTC,CARLQKQYF
-,TRBJ2-3,-,TRBV28,TGTGCCATTACGGAGTCTAGCACAGATACGCAGTATTTT,CAITESSTDTQYF
TRBD1,TRBJ1-6,once,TRBV7-2,TGTGCCAGCAGAGGGGACAGGACGGGTTCACCCCTCCACTTT,CASRGDRTGSPLHF
TRBD1,TRBJ1-2,-,TRBV7-9,TGTGCCAGCAGCCCTGGGACAGGGAAGGGGAACTATGGCTACACCTTC,CASSPGTGKGNYGYTF
-,TRBJ1-2,-,TRBV4-2,TGTGCCAGCAGCCAAGGGCCGGACAGATCAAGGACGAACTATGGCTACACCTTC,CASSQGPDRSRTNYGYTF
-,TRBJ2-7,-,TRBV4-1,TGCGCCAGCAGCCAAGGTTCAGGGGACTACGAGCAGTACTTC,CASSQGSGDYEQYF
TRBD2,TRBJ2-5,-,TRBV4-3,TGCGTCAGCAGCCAAGAGAGAGCGGGGGGGCTCGAGACCCAGTACTTC,CVSSQERAGGLETQYF
-,TRBJ1-5,once,TRBV2,TGTGCCTCACAAAGGGCCCTGGGGCCGCCCCAGCATTTT,CASQRALGPPQHF
TRBD2,TRBJ2-1,few,TRBV4-3,TGCGCCAGCAGCCAATACCCCGGGACTAGTTCCTACAATGAGCAGTTCTTC,CASSQYPGTSSYNEQFF
-,TRBJ2-3,-,TRBV4-2,TGTGCCAGCAGCCAAGATACGGCGGGGGCGGGGACGCAGTATTTT,CASSQDTAGAGTQYF
TRBD1,TRBJ2-3,-,TRBV6-4,TGTGCCAGCAGTGACTCGGTTTACAGGGGCGTAACAGATACGCAGTATTTT,CASSDSVYRGVTDTQYF
-,TRBJ2-1,-,TRBV2,TGTGCCAGCAGTGAGCGGTCCCAGAGCTCCTACAATGAGCAGTTCTTC,CASSERSQSSYNEQFF
-,TRBJ1-1,once,TRBV4-2,TGTGCCAGCAGCCGAGACGGTCTGAACACTGAAGCTTTCTTT,CASSRDGLNTEAFF
TRBD1,TRBJ1-5,-,TRBV13,TGTGCCAGCAGTAACGGACAGGTCAATCAGCCCCAGCATTTT,CASSNGQVNQPQHF
TRBD1,TRBJ2-7,-,TRBV6-1,TGTGCCAGCATCCGACAAGGACAGGGGGCCTACGAGCAGTACTTC,CASIRQGQGAYEQYF
TRBD1,TRBJ1-2,-,TRBV28,TGTGCCAGCAGTCCGGGACAGGGAATCTATGGCTACACCTTC,CASSPGQGIYGYTF
-,TRBJ2-7,once,TRBV10-3,TGTGCCAGCCGAAACAGGGCCTACGAGCAGTACTTC,CASRNRAYEQYF
TRBD2,TRBJ2-7,-,TRBV5-1,TGCGCCAGCAGCTGGACTAGCGGGGGGACCTACGAGCAGTACTTC,CASSWTSGGTYEQYF
TRBD2,TRBJ2-7,few,TRBV14,TGTGCCAGCAGCCAGGGGATGCGGGGGGCCTACGAGCAGTACTTC,CASSQGMRGAYEQYF
-,TRBJ2-3,-,TRBV10-3,TGTGCCATCATGCGGGGATCTAGCACAGATACGCAGTATTTT,CAIMRGSSTDTQYF
TRBD2,TRBJ2-4,-,TRBV19,TGTGCCAGTAGTATAACGGGACTAGCGGGGGTCCTAGCCAAAAACATTCAGTACTTC,CASSITGLAGVLAKNIQYF
TRBD1,TRBJ2-7,few,TRBV2,TGTGCCAGCAGCTACGACAGGGGGCTCGAGCAGTACTTC,CASSYDRGLEQYF
-,TRBJ2-2,-,TRBV5-1,TGCGCCACCCGCGCGAACACCGGGGAGCTGTTTTTT,CATRANTGELFF
-,TRBJ1-6,-,TRBV7-2,TGTGCCAGCAGCTTTGGTCAGGGATATAATTCACCCCTCCACTTT,CASSFGQGYNSPLHF
-,TRBJ1-4,-,TRBV10-3,TGTGCCATCAGTGCTGGAGTGGGGGCGAATAGAGGGACTAATGAAAAACTGTTTTTT,CAISAGVGANRGTNEKLFF
-,TRBJ2-1,-,TRBV6-6,TGTGCCAGCAGCCTCGGAGGGGGCGGGTACAATGAGCAGTTCTTC,CASSLGGGGYNEQFF
-,TRBJ1-1,-,TRBV7-3,TGTGCCAGCAGCTTAATCTGTGTCGTGCACCGTCCAGGGCATGGGAACACTGAAGCTTTCTTT,CASSLICVVHRPGHGNTEAFF
TRBD1,TRBJ2-1,-,TRBV4-1,TGCGCCAGCAGCCAAGATGGTGGACAGGAGGTCCAGCGGGAGCAGTTCTTC,CASSQDGGQEVQREQFF
-,TRBJ2-7,-,TRBV10-1,TGCGCCAGCAGTGATACCAAACGAGGCTCCTACGAGCAGTACTTC,CASSDTKRGSYEQYF
TRBD1,TRBJ2-7,-,TRBV11-2,TGTGCCAGCAGCCCGGGACAGGGGGCCTACTACGAGCAGTACTTC,CASSPGQGAYYEQYF
-,TRBJ1-1,-,TRBV5-4,TGTGCCAGCAGCTTTGGGCAGCTGAACACTGAAGCTTTCTTT,CASSFGQLNTEAFF
-,TRBJ1-1,-,TRBV6-5,TGTGCCAGCAGTTACTACAGTAACACTGAAGCTTTCTTT,CASSYYSNTEAFF